The next 22 T cell receptor beta chains were all read from a single sample in a study of cytomegalovirus exposure and HLA in healthy donors. Researchers ran the PCR with 60 Vbeta and 13 Jbeta primers. Here immunoSEQ multiplex PCR was the method, and the copy in TCRdb shows in-frame clones only, minus some. The sample includes roughly 190,000 clones, roughly 80% seen only once; the top ten take less than 4.5%. Sequencing was carried out using PBMCs. The receptors come from a man in his fifties or sixties in good health and CMV-seronegative.

This rearrangement joins TRBV11-1 to TRBJ2-7; 10 bases agree with TRBD1. In germline, CDR1 is SGHAT, CDR2 FQDESV (reference sequence). The CDR3 is 14 residues long. V trimming: 4 bases; J trimming: 5 bases; junction bases outside the gene matches: 5. The chain's CDR3 is CASSSGTGVHEQYF. In DNA form, the CDR3 reads TGTGCCAGCAGCTCTGGGACAGGGGTACACGAGCAGTACTTC.

Turning to this clone: An end of the junction does not agree with germline; a read error may underlie this. V usage is TRBV7-9 and J usage is TRBJ1-1, with a possible D match to TRBD1 (5 bases). CDR1 and CDR2 (germline): SEHNR, FQNEAQ (reference sequence). The CDR3 totals 18 residues. CDR3 nucleotide sequence: TGTTCCAGCAGCCCCCCCAACCGGAACAGACAGATGAACACTGAAGCTTTCTTT. Translating it yields CSSSPPNRNRQMNTEAFF.

V usage is TRBV18 and J usage is TRBJ1-2; no clear D. V was pared by 8 bases and J by 6 bases, with 16 bases between. The length of the CDR3 is 13 residues. The germline V gene encodes CDR1 KGHSH and CDR2 LQKENI. CDR3 residues: CASTPAVEDGYTF. The CDR3 DNA reads TGTGCCAGCACCCCCGCCGTGGAGGATGGCTACACCTTC.

The chain employs TRBV4-3 and TRBJ1-4; 8 bases agree with TRBD1. Germline V gives CDR1 LGHNA, CDR2 YSLEER. Trimming cost V 1 base and J 0 bases; bases outside gene matches: 7. The CDR3 sequence is 18 residues long. CDR3 amino acids: CASSQAIRGQSTNEKLFF. CDR3 DNA sequence: TGCGCCAGCAGCCAAGCCATCAGGGGGCAATCAACTAATGAAAAACTGTTTTTT.

This rearrangement joins TRBV6-1 to TRBJ1-2, with D possibly being TRBD1 (6 bases). CDR1 is MNHNS, CDR2 SASEGT, per germline. The CDR3 length is 13 residues. Trimming removed 2 bases from V and 6 bases from J, with 10 bases in between. CDR3 nucleotide sequence: TGTGCCAGCAGTGAATGGGGGGGCGATGGCTACACCTTC. This sequence encodes CASSEWGGDGYTF.

The chain links TRBV2 to TRBJ2-7, with 7 bases identical to TRBD2. Trimming at V came to 2 bases and at J to 3 bases, leaving 7 bases not matched to a gene. The germline V gene has CDR1 SNHLY and CDR2 FYNNEI. The CDR3 covers 15 residues. CDR3 protein: CASSELSGAGYEQYF. CDR3 coding DNA: TGTGCCAGCAGTGAACTGAGCGGGGCCGGCTACGAGCAGTACTTC.

The chain links TRBV4-1 to TRBJ1-4; D is uncertain. The germline V gene encodes CDR1 MGHRA and CDR2 YSYEKL. Deletions cut 2 bases from V and 5 bases from J, with 6 bases between. CDR3 size: 13 residues. In DNA form, the CDR3 reads TGCGCCAGCAGCCAATGGCAGAATGAAAAACTGTTTTTT. This gives the protein CASSQWQNEKLFF.

This clone was counted a few times. The V call is TRBV4-1, the J call TRBJ2-5; D is possibly TRBD1 (6 bases). Looked up from germline, CDR1 is MGHRA and CDR2 is YSYEKL. V lost 4 bases and J 0 bases, leaving 9 bases between the germline ends. The CDR3 is 14 amino acids. The CDR3 bases are TGCGCCAGCAGCCGAACAGGGTACCAAGAGACCCAGTACTTC. Translated, it gives CASSRTGYQETQYF.

This chain connects TRBV7-2 to TRBJ2-3; 7 positions match TRBD1. Germline V gene data show CDR1 as SGHTA and CDR2 as FQGNSA. CDR3 size: 15 residues. J was trimmed by 5 bases and V by 3 bases; bases with no gene match: 8. CDR3 sequence: CASSFDRDSIDTQYF. The CDR3 bases are TGTGCCAGCAGCTTCGACAGGGATTCTATAGATACGCAGTATTTT. Filled out from reference TRBV7-2 and TRBJ2-3, the complete variable domain reads GAGVSQSPSNKVTEKGKDVELRCDPISGHTALYWYRQSLGQGLEFLIYFQGNSAPDKSGLPSDRFSAERTGGSVSTLTIQRTQQEDSAVYLCASSFDRDSIDTQYFGPGTRLTVL.

The rearrangement joins TRBV15 to TRBJ2-3, with D perhaps TRBD2 (7 bases). The CDR3 spans 14 residues. The germline gives CDR1 LNHNV, CDR2 YYDKDF (reference sequence). V was cut by 8 bases and J by 5 bases, with 17 bases left in between. CDR3 loop: CATRVRGGGDTQYF. As DNA, the CDR3 is TGTGCCACCCGGGTGAGGGGGGGAGGAGATACGCAGTATTTT.

This clone was seen only a few times. The gene calls are TRBV18 and TRBJ2-7, with D possibly TRBD1 on 7 matching bases. The germline V gene encodes CDR1 KGHSH and CDR2 LQKENI. V was shortened by 4 bases and J by 4 bases, with 20 bases between the two germline ends. The CDR3 contains 16 residues. The CDR3 coding sequence is TGTGCCAGCTCACGGGTCGGGGGACAGCGAGCTTACGAGCAGTACTTC. Translating gives CASSRVGGQRAYEQYF. The full variable domain, completed using reference TRBV18 and TRBJ2-7, is NAGVMQNPRHLVRRRGQEARLRCSPMKGHSHVYWYRQLPEEGLKFMVYLQKENIIDESGMPKERFSAEFPKEGPSILRIQQVVRGDSAAYFCASSRVGGQRAYEQYFGPGTRLTVT.

The V gene is TRBV9, the J gene TRBJ1-4; possibly TRBD1 for D (5 bases). This CDR3 spans 15 amino acids. Germline V lookup: CDR1 SGDLS, CDR2 YYNGEE. Trimming pared 7 bases from V and 13 bases from J, leaving 26 bases between. CDR3 in amino acids: CASPTGGLPLLGLFF. The CDR3 nucleotides are TGTGCCAGCCCGACCGGGGGACTGCCATTACTGGGACTGTTTTTT.

V usage is TRBV30 and J usage is TRBJ1-1; D is possibly TRBD1 (6 bases). The length of the CDR3 is 13 residues. Per germline, CDR1 GTSNPN and CDR2 SVGIG (reference sequence). Trimming took off 6 bases at V and 1 base at J, with 12 bases between the two ends. CDR3 bases: TGTGCCTGCCTCTACAGGGAGAACACTGAAGCTTTCTTT. Translation: CACLYRENTEAFF.

The chain employs TRBV6-5 and TRBJ2-7; TRBD2 is a possible D gene (5 bases). V gave up 5 bases and J gave up 7 bases, with 15 bases separating them. Germline V gene sequence: CDR1 MNHEY, CDR2 SVGAGI. The CDR3 runs to 13 residues. CDR3: CASSPWATGEQYF. CDR3 coding DNA: TGTGCCAGCAGTCCTTGGGCAACGGGGGAGCAGTACTTC.

The chain is built from TRBV7-2 and TRBJ2-7, with TRBD2 matching 12 bases. Germline V gene lookup returns CDR1 SGHTA and CDR2 FQGNSA. Trimming at V came to 6 bases and at J to 5 bases, leaving 5 bases not matched to a gene. The CDR3 has 14 amino acids. CDR3 loop: CASSTSGGYHEQYF. In DNA, the CDR3 is TGTGCCAGCAGTACTAGCGGGGGGTATCACGAGCAGTACTTC.

V and J are TRBV30 and TRBJ2-2; 7 bases line up with TRBD2. The germline V gene encodes CDR1 GTSNPN and CDR2 SVGIG (reference sequence). The ends lost 3 bases at V and 2 bases at J; junction bases unmatched: 3. The CDR3 spans 14 residues. The CDR3 DNA is TGTGCCTGGAGGCGGGGGAGCAACACCGGGGAGCTGTTTTTT. Translation gives CAWRRGSNTGELFF.

The rearrangement uses TRBV11-2 and TRBJ2-7; D perhaps matches TRBD1 (5 bases). The V gene lost 1 base and the J gene lost 6 bases, with 13 bases spanning the gap. Germline V gives CDR1 SGHAT, CDR2 FQNNGV. This CDR3 has 14 residues. The chain's CDR3 is CASSLGTNPLEQYF. The CDR3 bases are TGTGCCAGCAGCTTAGGGACAAACCCCCTCGAGCAGTACTTC.

The chain is built from TRBV7-2 and TRBJ1-2; D perhaps matches TRBD1 (6 bases). The V end was cut by 5 bases, the J end by 0 bases, with 13 bases between. The germline V gene has CDR1 SGHTA and CDR2 FQGNSA. The CDR3 runs 15 residues. DNA for the CDR3: TGTGCCAGCAGCCTCTCGGCAGGGGCTAACTATGGCTACACCTTC. Translation gives CASSLSAGANYGYTF.

The genes are TRBV10-3 and TRBJ2-1; no clear D. From germline, CDR1 is ENHRY and CDR2 SYGVKD. The CDR3 consists of 15 residues. Trimming left V 5 bases short and J 0 bases short, with 11 bases between. CDR3 bases: TGTGCCATCAGTTTCTCCTTTAGCTCCTACAATGAGCAGTTCTTC. Encoded protein: CAISFSFSSYNEQFF.

The CDR3 DNA follows: TGTGCCAGCAGCTTAGTCCCCACGACAGCTCCAACTAATGAAAAACTGTTTTTT. Translated, it gives CASSLVPTTAPTNEKLFF. The rearrangement joins TRBV7-9 to TRBJ1-4; a weak D match, TRBD1 (5 bases). The CDR3 runs 18 residues. With 1 base removed from V and 0 bases from J, the gap between germline ends came to 15 bases. Germline lookup yields CDR1 SEHNR and CDR2 FQNEAQ (reference sequence). The full variable domain, completed using reference TRBV7-9 and TRBJ1-4, is DTGVSQNPRHKITKRGQNVTFRCDPISEHNRLYWYRQTLGQGPEFLTYFQNEAQLEKSRLLSDRFSAERPKGSFSTLEIQRTEQGDSAMYLCASSLVPTTAPTNEKLFFGSGTQLSVL.

The V and J genes are TRBV7-9 and TRBJ1-6; possibly TRBD1 for D (6 bases). The length of the CDR3 is 13 residues. Trimming stripped 10 bases from V and 10 bases from J, with 17 bases between. Germline V gives CDR1 SEHNR, CDR2 FQNEAQ (reference sequence). The CDR3 DNA reads as TGTGCCACCGGGGACATACCTCAATCACCCCTCCACTTT. Amino acid sequence: CATGDIPQSPLHF.

V usage is TRBV27 and J usage is TRBJ2-5; D possibly corresponds to TRBD1 (6 bases). The ends were cut back, 8 bases at V and 5 bases at J, with 15 bases in the middle. Germline V lookup: CDR1 MNHEY, CDR2 SMNVEV (reference sequence). The CDR3 is 13 amino acids. CDR3 in DNA: TGTGCCAGCTCTCAGGGGCGACATGAGACCCAGTACTTC. It is translated as CASSQGRHETQYF.